Shown below are 16 T cell receptor beta chains from a single sample sequenced in a study of T cell clonotyping in hematopoietic cell transplantation. Stated time point: recipient sample about 28 days before transplant, after cytoreduction. Clones were sequenced by immunoSEQ multiplex PCR, and TCRdb holds only the in-frame ones, with some missing. Among tens of thousands of clones listed, under 90% were seen once. The sequencing here drew on peripheral blood mononuclear cells, taken before stem cell transplant. Source of these receptors: a man aged 60 to 69 with biphenotypic leukemia. Some clones in this sample may be carry-over from other donors' samples.

CDR3 residues: CASSLARNTGELFF. In DNA form, the CDR3 reads TGTGCCAGCAGCTTAGCCAGGAACACCGGGGAGCTGTTTTTT. This chain uses TRBV11-3 with TRBJ2-2; D gene ambiguous. Germline CDR1 is SGHNT and CDR2 is YENEEA. Between the trimmed V and J ends, which lost 1 base and 1 base, there was a span of 4 bases. CDR3 length: 14 amino acids.

The V and J genes are TRBV30 and TRBJ2-7; no definite D call. This CDR3 has 12 residues. V was pared by 5 bases and J by 2 bases, with 10 bases between. Germline V gene data show CDR1 as GTSNPN and CDR2 as SVGIG (reference sequence). The CDR3, as DNA: TGTGCCTGGGGTTTTGGACCCTACGAGCAGTACTTC. As protein: CAWGFGPYEQYF.

This clone came up a few times. This chain uses TRBV11-2 with TRBJ2-7; possible D gene TRBD2, 6 bases. The CDR3 totals 15 residues. CDR1 SGHAT and CDR2 FQNNGV come from the germline V gene. Trimming left V 3 bases short and J 2 bases short, with 14 bases between. The CDR3, as DNA: TGTGCCAGCAGCTTCGACGTGGGACTTCCCTACGAGCAGTACTTC. Protein product: CASSFDVGLPYEQYF.

The chain uses TRBV6-5 and TRBJ2-5, with 11 bases aligning to TRBD2. The V gene's germline CDR1 is MNHEY and CDR2 SVGAGI. Trimming cost V 8 bases and J 2 bases; bases outside gene matches: 4. This CDR3 has 14 amino acids. CDR3 residues: CASASGRPQETQYF. In DNA, the CDR3 is TGTGCCAGCGCTAGCGGGAGGCCTCAAGAGACCCAGTACTTC.

The genes are TRBV6-1 and TRBJ2-7, with D maybe TRBD2 (5 bases). Germline loops: CDR1 MNHNS, CDR2 SASEGT. Trimming shortened V by 7 bases and J by 4 bases, and 11 bases separated the two germline ends. This CDR3 spans 12 amino acids. The CDR3 DNA reads TGTGCCAGCAACGACTACCTTTACGAGCAGTACTTC. This codes for CASNDYLYEQYF.

The DNA for the CDR3 is TGTGCCAGCAGAACACTAGCGGGAGGCCCTCTCGAGCAGTACTTC. Amino acid sequence: CASRTLAGGPLEQYF. The chain employs TRBV6-5 and TRBJ2-7; 12 bases agree with TRBD2. The trim removed 6 bases at V and 6 bases at J, leaving 9 bases unmatched. CDR1 and CDR2 from the germline V gene are MNHEY and SVGAGI. The CDR3 is made up of 15 amino acids.

The chain recombines TRBV27 with TRBJ1-2; D remains ambiguous. The length of the CDR3 is 12 residues. V was shortened by 5 bases and J by 7 bases, with 11 bases between the two germline ends. Germline V gene lookup returns CDR1 MNHEY and CDR2 SMNVEV (reference sequence). CDR3 sequence (DNA): TGTGCCAGCAGTAGCCCTCTTAGTGGCTACACCTTC. This translates into CASSSPLSGYTF.

The gene calls are TRBV27 and TRBJ2-2; possibly TRBD1 for D (5 bases). Germline V gene lookup returns CDR1 MNHEY and CDR2 SMNVEV (reference sequence). CDR3 length: 14 residues. V was cut by 6 bases and J by 3 bases, with 11 bases left in between. CDR3 sequence reads: CASSEVGDTGELFF. The CDR3 region has the DNA TGTGCCAGCAGCGAGGTAGGGGACACCGGGGAGCTGTTTTTT.

In nucleotides, the CDR3 is TGCGCCAGCAGCTTGGAAGGACAGGGGGCCAATCAGCCCCAGCATTTT. As protein: CASSLEGQGANQPQHF. V gene TRBV5-1 combines with J gene TRBJ1-5, with 11 bases identical to TRBD1. The J segment lost 3 bases and the V segment lost 0 bases, leaving 2 bases of the junction unmatched. The CDR3 has 16 amino acids. CDR1 and CDR2 (germline): SGHRS, YFSETQ.

For the CDR3, the DNA is TGCAGTGCCCGAGGGGGCTATGGCTACACCTTC. Its translation: CSARGGYGYTF. The chain uses TRBV20-1 and TRBJ1-2; D is perhaps TRBD1 (6 bases). The CDR3 sequence is 11 residues long. Germline loops: CDR1 DFQATT, CDR2 SNEGSKA (reference sequence). Trimming took off 6 bases at V and 4 bases at J, with 9 bases between the two ends.

This clone was observed once. V usage is TRBV7-9 and J usage is TRBJ2-7; 15 bases line up with TRBD2. Looked up from germline, CDR1 is SEHNR and CDR2 is FQNEAQ (reference sequence). The CDR3 has 19 amino acids. The J segment lost 6 bases and the V segment lost 5 bases, leaving 17 bases of the junction unmatched. The CDR3 here is CASSAHLGLAGGFGGEQYF. The CDR3 coding sequence is TGTGCCAGCAGCGCACACCTGGGACTAGCGGGAGGATTTGGGGGCGAGCAGTACTTC.

The genes are TRBV7-3 and TRBJ2-7; TRBD2 aligns across 8 bases. J gave up 4 bases and V 5 bases, and 10 bases lay outside the gene matches. CDR3 length: 15 residues. Germline V gene data show CDR1 as SGHTA and CDR2 as FQGTGA. The CDR3 sequence: CASSQSGGGLYEQYF. The CDR3, as DNA: TGTGCCAGCAGCCAATCGGGAGGGGGTCTATACGAGCAGTACTTC.

The gene calls are TRBV7-2 and TRBJ1-1; D is undetermined. This CDR3 contains 13 residues. The germline V and J ends were trimmed by 2 bases and 1 base, with 5 bases remaining between them. Germline lookup yields CDR1 SGHTA and CDR2 FQGNSA. Here the CDR3 DNA reads TGTGCCAGCAGCTTAAGCCGGAACACTGAAGCTTTCTTT. It encodes CASSLSRNTEAFF.

The chain uses TRBV4-1 and TRBJ2-7; D is possibly TRBD1 (5 bases). Germline-derived CDR1 and CDR2 are MGHRA and YSYEKL. V lost 1 base, J lost 4 bases, and 11 bases lay in between. The CDR3 is made up of 14 amino acids. Here the CDR3 reads CASSQVGDRYEQYF. CDR3 DNA: TGCGCCAGCAGCCAAGTCGGAGACAGATACGAGCAGTACTTC.

The V gene is TRBV30, the J gene TRBJ2-5, with D maybe TRBD1 (5 bases). In germline, CDR1 is GTSNPN, CDR2 SVGIG (reference sequence). The V end lost 0 bases, the J end lost 5 bases, and 16 bases lay between the germline ends. CDR3 length: 15 residues. CDR3 residues: CAWSVGQGDGETQYF. CDR3 bases: TGTGCCTGGAGTGTAGGCCAGGGTGATGGGGAGACCCAGTACTTC.

The DNA of the CDR3 is TGTGCCTGGAGAGGATTTTACAGGGCGGGAAACGAGCAGTACTTC. It codes for CAWRGFYRAGNEQYF. The rearrangement links TRBV30 to TRBJ2-7; possibly TRBD1 or TRBD2 for D (6 bases each). Trimming took off 3 bases at V and 5 bases at J, with 20 bases between the two ends. CDR1 is GTSNPN and CDR2 is SVGIG in the germline V gene (reference sequence). This CDR3 has 15 residues.